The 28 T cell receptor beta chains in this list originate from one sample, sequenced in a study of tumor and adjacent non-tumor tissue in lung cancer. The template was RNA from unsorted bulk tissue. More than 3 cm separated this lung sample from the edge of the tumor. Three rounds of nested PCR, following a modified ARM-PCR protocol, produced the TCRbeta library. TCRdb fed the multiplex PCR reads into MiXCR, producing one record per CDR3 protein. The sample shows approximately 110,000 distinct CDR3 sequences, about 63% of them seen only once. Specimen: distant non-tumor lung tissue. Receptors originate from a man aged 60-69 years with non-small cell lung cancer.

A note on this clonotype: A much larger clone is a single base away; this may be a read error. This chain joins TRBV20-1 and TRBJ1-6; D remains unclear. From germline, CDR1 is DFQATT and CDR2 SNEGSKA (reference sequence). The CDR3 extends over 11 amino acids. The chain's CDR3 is CSAVLNSPLHF. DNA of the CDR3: TGCAGCGCTGTACTTAATTCACCCCTCCACTTT.

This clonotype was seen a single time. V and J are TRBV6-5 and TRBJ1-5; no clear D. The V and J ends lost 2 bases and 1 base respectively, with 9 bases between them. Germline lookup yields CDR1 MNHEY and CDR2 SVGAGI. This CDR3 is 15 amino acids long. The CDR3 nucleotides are TGTGCCAGCAGTTACGGCCAATCCAGCAATCAGCCCCAGCATTTT. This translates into CASSYGQSSNQPQHF.

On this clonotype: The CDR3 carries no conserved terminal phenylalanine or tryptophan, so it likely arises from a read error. CDR3 sequence reads: CASSGYLQGDTHEQYI. The CDR3 DNA reads TGTGCCAGCAGCGGCTACCTCCAGGGGGACACCCACGAGCAGTACATC. V is TRBV28 and J is TRBJ2-7; 7 bases are a match to TRBD1. CDR3 length: 16 amino acids. V was clipped by 6 bases and J by 5 bases; unmatched bases: 16. In germline, CDR1 is MDHEN, CDR2 SYDVKM.

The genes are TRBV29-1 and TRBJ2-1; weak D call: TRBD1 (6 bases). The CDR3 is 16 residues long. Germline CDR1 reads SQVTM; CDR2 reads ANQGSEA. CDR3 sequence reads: CGTNEATQGGMGEQFF. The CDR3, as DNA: TGCGGCACTAACGAGGCCACACAGGGTGGCATGGGAGAGCAGTTCTTC.

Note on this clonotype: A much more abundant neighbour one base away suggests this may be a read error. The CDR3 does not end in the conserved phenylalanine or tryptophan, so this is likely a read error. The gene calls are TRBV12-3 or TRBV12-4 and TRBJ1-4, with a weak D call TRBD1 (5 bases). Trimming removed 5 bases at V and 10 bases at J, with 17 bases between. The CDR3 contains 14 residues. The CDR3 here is CASSLRPQGGKLFI. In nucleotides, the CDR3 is TGTGCCAGCAGTCTCAGACCCCAGGGTGGAAAACTGTTTATT.

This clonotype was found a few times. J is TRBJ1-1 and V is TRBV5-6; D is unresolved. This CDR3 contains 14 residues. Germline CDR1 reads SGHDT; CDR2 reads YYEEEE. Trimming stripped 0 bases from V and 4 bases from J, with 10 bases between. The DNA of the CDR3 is TGTGCCAGCAGCTTGGGCCGACGGAGCACTGAAGCTTTCTTT. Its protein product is CASSLGRRSTEAFF. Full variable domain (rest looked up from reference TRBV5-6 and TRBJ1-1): DAGVTQSPTHLIKTRGQQVTLRCSPKSGHDTVSWYQQALGQGPQFIFQYYEEEERQRGNFPDRFSGHQFPNYSSELNVNALLLGDSALYLCASSLGRRSTEAFFGQGTRLTVV.

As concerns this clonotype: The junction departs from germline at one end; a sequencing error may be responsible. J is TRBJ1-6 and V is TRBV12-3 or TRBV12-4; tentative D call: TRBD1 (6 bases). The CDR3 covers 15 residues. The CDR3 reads CASSEGGQRNSPPQF. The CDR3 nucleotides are TGTGCCAGCTCAGAGGGGGGACAACGAAATTCACCCCCCCAATTT.

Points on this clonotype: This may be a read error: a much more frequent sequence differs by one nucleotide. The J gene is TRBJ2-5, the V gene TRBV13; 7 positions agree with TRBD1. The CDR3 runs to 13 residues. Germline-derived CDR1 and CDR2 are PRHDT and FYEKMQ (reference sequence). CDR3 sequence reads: CTSSSYRGETQYF. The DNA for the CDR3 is TGTACCAGCAGCTCCTACAGGGGAGAGACCCAGTACTTC.

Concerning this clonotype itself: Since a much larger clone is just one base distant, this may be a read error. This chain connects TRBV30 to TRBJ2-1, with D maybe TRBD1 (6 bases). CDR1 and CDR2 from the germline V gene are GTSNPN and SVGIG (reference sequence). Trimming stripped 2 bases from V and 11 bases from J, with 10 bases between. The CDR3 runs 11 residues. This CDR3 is CAWSYRDKQFF. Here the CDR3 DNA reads TGTGCCTGGAGTTACCGGGACAAGCAGTTCTTC. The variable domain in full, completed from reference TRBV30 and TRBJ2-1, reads SQTIHQWPATLVQPVGSPLSLECTVEGTSNPNLYWYRQAAGRGLQLLFYSVGIGQISSEVPQNLSASRPQDRQFILSSKKLLLSDSGFYLCAWSYRDKQFFGPGTRLTVL.

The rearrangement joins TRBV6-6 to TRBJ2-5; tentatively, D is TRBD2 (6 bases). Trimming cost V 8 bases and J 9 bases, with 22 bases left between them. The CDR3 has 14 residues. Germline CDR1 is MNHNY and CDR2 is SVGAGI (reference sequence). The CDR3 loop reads CASARGGSEMAQYF. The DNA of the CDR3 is TGTGCCAGCGCCCGTGGAGGGTCGGAGATGGCCCAGTACTTC.

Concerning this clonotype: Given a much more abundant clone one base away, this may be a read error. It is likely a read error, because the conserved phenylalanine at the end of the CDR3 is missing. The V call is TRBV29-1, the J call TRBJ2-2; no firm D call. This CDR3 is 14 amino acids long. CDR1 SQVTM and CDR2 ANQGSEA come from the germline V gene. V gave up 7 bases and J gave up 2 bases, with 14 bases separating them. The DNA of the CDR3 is TGCAGCGCAACTTCCCCCGGCAACACCGGGGAGCTGTTTTAT. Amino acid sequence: CSATSPGNTGELFY.

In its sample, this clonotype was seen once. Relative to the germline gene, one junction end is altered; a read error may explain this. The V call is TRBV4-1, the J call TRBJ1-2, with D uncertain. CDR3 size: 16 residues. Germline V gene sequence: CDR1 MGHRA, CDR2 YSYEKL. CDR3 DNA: TGCGCAAGCAGCCTCCGGCGTGGAAAGGGAATCTATGGCTACACCTTC. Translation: CASSLRRGKGIYGYTF.

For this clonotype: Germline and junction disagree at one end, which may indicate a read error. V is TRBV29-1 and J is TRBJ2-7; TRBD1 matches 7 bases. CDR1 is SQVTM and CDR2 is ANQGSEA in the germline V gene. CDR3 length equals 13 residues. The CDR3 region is CSLLTGRSFEQYF. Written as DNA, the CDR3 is TGCAGCCTTCTGACAGGGCGATCCTTCGAGCAGTACTTC.

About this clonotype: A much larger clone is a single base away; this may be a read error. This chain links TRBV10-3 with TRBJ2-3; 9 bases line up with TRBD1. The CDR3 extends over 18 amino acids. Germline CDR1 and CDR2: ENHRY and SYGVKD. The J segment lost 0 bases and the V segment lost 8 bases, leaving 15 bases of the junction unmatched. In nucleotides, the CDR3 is TGTGCCATCCATGTCCAGGGACAGGGTGCTTCTAGCACAGATACGCAGTATTTT. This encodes CAIHVQGQGASSTDTQYF.

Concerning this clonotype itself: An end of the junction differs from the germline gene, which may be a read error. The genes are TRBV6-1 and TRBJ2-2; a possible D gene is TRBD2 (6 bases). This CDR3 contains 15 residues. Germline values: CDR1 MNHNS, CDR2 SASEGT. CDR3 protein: CASSGTGEGTGELFF. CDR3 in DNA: TGTGCCAGTAGTGGTACGGGAGAAGGCACCGGGGAGCTGTTTTTT.

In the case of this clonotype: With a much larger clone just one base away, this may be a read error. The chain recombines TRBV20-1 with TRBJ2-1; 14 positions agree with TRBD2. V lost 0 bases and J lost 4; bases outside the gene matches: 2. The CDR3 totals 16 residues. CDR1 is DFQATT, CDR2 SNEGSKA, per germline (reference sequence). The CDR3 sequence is CSARDGTSGGYNEQFF. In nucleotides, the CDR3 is TGCAGTGCTAGAGATGGGACTAGCGGGGGATACAATGAGCAGTTCTTC.

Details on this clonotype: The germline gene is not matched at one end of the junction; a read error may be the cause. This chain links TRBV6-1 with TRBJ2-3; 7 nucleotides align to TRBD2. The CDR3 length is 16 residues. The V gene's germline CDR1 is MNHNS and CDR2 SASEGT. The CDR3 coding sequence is TGTGCCAGCAATGAAGGGGCGGGGGTTGCCACAGATACGCAGTATTTT. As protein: CASNEGAGVATDTQYF.

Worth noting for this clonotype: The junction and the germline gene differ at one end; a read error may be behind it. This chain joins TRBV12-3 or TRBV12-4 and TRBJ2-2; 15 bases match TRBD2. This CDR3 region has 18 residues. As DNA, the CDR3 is TGTGCCAGCAGTTTCAGGACTAGCGGGGGGGCGCACACAGGGGAGCTGTTTTTT. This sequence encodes CASSFRTSGGAHTGELFF.

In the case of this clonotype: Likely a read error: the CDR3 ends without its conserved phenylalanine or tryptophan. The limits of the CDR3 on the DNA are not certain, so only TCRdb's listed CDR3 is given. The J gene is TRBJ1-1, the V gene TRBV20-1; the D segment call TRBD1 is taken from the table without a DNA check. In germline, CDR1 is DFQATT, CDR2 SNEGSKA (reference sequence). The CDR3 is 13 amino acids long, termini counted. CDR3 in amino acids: CSASRVESTEDFS.

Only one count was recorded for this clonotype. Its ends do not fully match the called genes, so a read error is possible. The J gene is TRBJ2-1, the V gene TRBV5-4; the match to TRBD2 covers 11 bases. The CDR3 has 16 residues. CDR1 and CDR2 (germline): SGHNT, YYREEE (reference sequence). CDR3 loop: CASSSGYSSGRNGQFF. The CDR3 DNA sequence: TGTGCCAGCAGTTCTGGGTACTCTAGCGGGAGGAATGGGCAGTTCTTC.

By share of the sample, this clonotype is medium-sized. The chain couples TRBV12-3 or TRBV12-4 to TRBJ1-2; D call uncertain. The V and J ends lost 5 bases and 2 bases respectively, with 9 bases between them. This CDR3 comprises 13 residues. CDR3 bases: TGTGCCAGCAGTAACTCAGTCAACTATGGCTACACCTTC. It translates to CASSNSVNYGYTF.

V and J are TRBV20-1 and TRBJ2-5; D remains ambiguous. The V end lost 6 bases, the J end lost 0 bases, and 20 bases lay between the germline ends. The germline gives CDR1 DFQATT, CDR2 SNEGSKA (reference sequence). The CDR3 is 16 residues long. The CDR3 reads CSASPETAKYQETQYF. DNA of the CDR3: TGCAGTGCATCCCCCGAGACGGCGAAGTACCAAGAGACCCAGTACTTC.

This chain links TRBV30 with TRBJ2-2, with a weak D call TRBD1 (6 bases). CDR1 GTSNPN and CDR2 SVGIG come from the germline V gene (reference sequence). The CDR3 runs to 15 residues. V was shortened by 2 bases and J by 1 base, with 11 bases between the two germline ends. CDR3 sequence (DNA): TGTGCCTGGAGTACCAGGGGACGGAACACCGGGGAGCTGTTTTTT. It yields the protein CAWSTRGRNTGELFF.

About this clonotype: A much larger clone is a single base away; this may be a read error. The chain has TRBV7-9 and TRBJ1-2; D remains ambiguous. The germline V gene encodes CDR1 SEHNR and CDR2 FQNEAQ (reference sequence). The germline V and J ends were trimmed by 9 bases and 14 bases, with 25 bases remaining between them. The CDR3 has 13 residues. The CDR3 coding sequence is TGTGCCAGAAGCGGCCGCGGCATACACCTTCATACCTTC. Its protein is CARSGRGIHLHTF.

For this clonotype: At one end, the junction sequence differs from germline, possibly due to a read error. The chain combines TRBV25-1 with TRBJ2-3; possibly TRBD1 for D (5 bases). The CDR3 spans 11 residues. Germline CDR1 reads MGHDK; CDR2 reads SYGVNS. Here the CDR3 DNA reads TGTGCCAGCAGTTGGGGCGATACTCAGTGTTTT. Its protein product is CASSWGDTQCF.

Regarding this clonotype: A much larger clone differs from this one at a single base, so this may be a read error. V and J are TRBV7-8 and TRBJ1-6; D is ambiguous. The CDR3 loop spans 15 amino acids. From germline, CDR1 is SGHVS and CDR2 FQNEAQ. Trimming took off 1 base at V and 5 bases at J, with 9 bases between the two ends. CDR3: CASSLDFIDNSPLHF. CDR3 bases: TGTGCCAGCAGCTTAGACTTTATCGATAATTCACCCCTCCACTTT.

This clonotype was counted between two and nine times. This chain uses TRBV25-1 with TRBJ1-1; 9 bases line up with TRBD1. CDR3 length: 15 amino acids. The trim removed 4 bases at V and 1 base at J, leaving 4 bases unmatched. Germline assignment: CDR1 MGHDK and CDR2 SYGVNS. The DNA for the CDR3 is TGTGCCAGCAGTGCCAGGGACAGGGCGAACACTGAAGCTTTCTTT. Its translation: CASSARDRANTEAFF.

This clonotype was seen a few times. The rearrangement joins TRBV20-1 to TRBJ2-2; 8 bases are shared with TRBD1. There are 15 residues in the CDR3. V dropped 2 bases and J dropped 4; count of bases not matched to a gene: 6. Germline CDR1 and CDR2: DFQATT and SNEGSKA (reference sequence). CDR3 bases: TGCAGTGCTAGATTGACAGGGGTGAGCACCGGGGAGCTGTTTTTT. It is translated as CSARLTGVSTGELFF.